These 24 T cell receptor beta chains came from one sample sequenced in a study of CXCR3-negative and CXCR3-positive naive CD8 T cells. cDNA libraries for TRB were generated by 5' RACE incorporating UMI labels. For each CDR3 protein, TCRdb gives one entry from its re-call of the 5' RACE reads, without DNA. This sample contains about 63,000 distinct CDR3 sequences. Overall study findings and caveats: For CXCR3-positive naive cells, TRB CDR3s were more hydrophobic than those of CXCR3-negative naive cells.

Their specific antigens are unknown. Sequencing input: naive CXCR3+ CD8+ T cells from blood. Subset described: CD45RO-CCR7+CD27+CD95- naive CD8+ T cells expressing CXCR3 (TNR3+). Receptor source: a human donor in good health. Some clones in this sample may be carry-over from other donors' samples.

This chain uses TRBV9 with TRBJ2-2; the D gene TCRdb calls, TRBD1, cannot be checked with no DNA. The CDR3 length is 15 residues. In germline, CDR1 is SGDLS, CDR2 YYNGEE. Here the CDR3 reads CASSGQGVGTGELFF.

The chain employs TRBV4-1 and TRBJ2-4; TCRdb's D call, TRBD2, is unchecked because there is no DNA. Germline V lookup: CDR1 MGHRA, CDR2 YSYEKL. The CDR3 totals 14 residues. CDR3 protein: CASTRGGFENIKYF.

This chain connects TRBV30 to TRBJ2-7; TCRdb selects TRBD1, and the lack of DNA leaves this call unchecked. The CDR3 spans 13 residues. The germline gives CDR1 GTSNPN, CDR2 SVGIG (reference sequence). CDR3 in amino acids: CAWSVGQGYEQYF.

This sequence joins TRBV12-3 or TRBV12-4 and TRBJ2-3. This CDR3 has 12 amino acids. CDR3 protein: CASSGSTDTQYF.

This chain uses TRBV10-3 with TRBJ2-7; TCRdb's D call, TRBD2, is unchecked because there is no DNA. The CDR3 contains 17 residues. The germline V gene encodes CDR1 ENHRY and CDR2 SYGVKD. Here the CDR3 reads CAISELGLAGNDYEQYF.

This rearrangement joins TRBV28 to TRBJ2-7; TCRdb returns TRBD1, unconfirmable since there is no DNA. CDR1 and CDR2 from the germline V gene are MDHEN and SYDVKM. This CDR3 contains 14 residues. The CDR3 here is CASSWTGIVYEQYF.

The chain uses TRBV14 and TRBJ2-3; the D gene TCRdb calls, TRBD1, cannot be checked with no DNA. The CDR3 runs 17 residues. The V gene's germline CDR1 is SGHDN and CDR2 FVKESK. Here the CDR3 reads CASSQTGQGYPADTQYF.

The V gene is TRBV29-1, the J gene TRBJ1-2; TCRdb's assignment of TRBD1 cannot be checked, as there is no DNA. From germline, CDR1 is SQVTM and CDR2 ANQGSEA. This CDR3 contains 13 residues. The CDR3 protein is CSVSGVGGYGYTF.

The V gene is TRBV7-8, the J gene TRBJ2-3; TCRdb returns TRBD1, unconfirmable since there is no DNA. Germline V gives CDR1 SGHVS, CDR2 FQNEAQ. The CDR3 loop spans 14 amino acids. The CDR3 reads CASSLVDTTDTQYF.

J is TRBJ2-7 and V is TRBV7-8; the TRBD1 assignment by TCRdb is unverifiable without DNA. From germline, CDR1 is SGHVS and CDR2 FQNEAQ. The CDR3 consists of 15 residues. The CDR3 spells CASSLWDGSPYEQYF.

The V and J genes are TRBV6-6 and TRBJ2-1; TCRdb's D call of TRBD1 is untestable without DNA. CDR3 length: 21 residues. Germline CDR1 MNHNY, CDR2 SVGAGI (reference sequence). The CDR3 region is CASSYSPLGDRGVISYNEQFF.

The rearrangement links TRBV4-1 to TRBJ2-7; as DNA is missing, the TRBD2 call by TCRdb cannot be tested. Per germline, CDR1 MGHRA and CDR2 YSYEKL. There are 15 residues in the CDR3. The CDR3 here is CASSRGTSGAYEQYF.

The rearrangement links TRBV28 to TRBJ2-5; TCRdb lists TRBD2, though no DNA is available to test this call. The germline V gene has CDR1 MDHEN and CDR2 SYDVKM. The CDR3 totals 14 residues. The CDR3 spells CASALAGLQETQYF.

The gene calls are TRBV11-3 and TRBJ2-3; with no DNA, the TCRdb D assignment of TRBD1 cannot be verified. The CDR3 is 17 residues long. Per germline, CDR1 SGHNT and CDR2 YENEEA. The CDR3 here is CASSLEVGRGVKDTQYF.

According to its frequency, this clonotype is medium-sized. The rearrangement uses TRBV29-1 and TRBJ2-7. Germline lookup yields CDR1 SQVTM and CDR2 ANQGSEA. The CDR3 consists of 11 residues. The CDR3 loop is CSVLQTYEQYF.

This chain joins TRBV3-1 and TRBJ2-3. The CDR3 is 15 residues long. Germline CDR1 is LGHDT and CDR2 is YNNKEL (reference sequence). CDR3 region: CASSPRSAGKDTQYF.

The CDR3 spells CASSNPPKTSGGYNEQFF. This chain uses TRBV19 with TRBJ2-1; TCRdb picks TRBD2, but there is no DNA to check that call. This CDR3 is built from 18 residues. CDR1 is LNHDA, CDR2 SQIVND, per germline (reference sequence).

CDR3 protein: CASSQGGTGNTEAFF. V is TRBV4-1 and J is TRBJ1-1; absent DNA, TCRdb's TRBD1 call cannot be checked. Germline V gene data show CDR1 as MGHRA and CDR2 as YSYEKL. The CDR3 extends over 15 amino acids.

The rearrangement uses TRBV20-1 and TRBJ2-5. CDR1 DFQATT and CDR2 SNEGSKA come from the germline V gene (reference sequence). This CDR3 is built from 14 residues. The chain's CDR3 is CSAGRGRDQETQYF.

The chain has TRBV29-1 and TRBJ1-1. The CDR3 runs 11 residues. CDR1 is SQVTM and CDR2 is ANQGSEA in the germline V gene. The CDR3 is CSVAGLGEAFF.

The gene calls are TRBV29-1 and TRBJ2-5; the D gene TCRdb calls, TRBD1, cannot be checked with no DNA. This CDR3 has 14 amino acids. CDR1 and CDR2 from the germline V gene are SQVTM and ANQGSEA. The CDR3 loop reads CSVEAPDRGETQYF.

The chain joins TRBV14 to TRBJ1-1. This CDR3 comprises 14 residues. Germline V lookup: CDR1 SGHDN, CDR2 FVKESK. Here the CDR3 reads CASVLGSLNTEAFF. The full variable domain, rest sourced from reference TRBV14 and TRBJ1-1, is EAGVTQFPSHSVIEKGQTVTLRCDPISGHDNLYWYRRVMGKEIKFLLHFVKESKQDESGMPNNRFLAERTGGTYSTLKVQPAELEDSGVYFCASVLGSLNTEAFFGQGTRLTVV.

This chain uses TRBV6-1 with TRBJ2-5. Germline-derived CDR1 and CDR2 are MNHNS and SASEGT. The CDR3 contains 14 residues. CDR3: CASSEPAGQETQYF.

This chain uses TRBV29-1 with TRBJ2-1; the D call of TRBD2 rests on TCRdb alone, since no DNA is present to check it. In germline, CDR1 is SQVTM, CDR2 ANQGSEA. The CDR3 covers 17 residues. CDR3: CSVTGLAGGLGGNEQFF.